This T cell receptor (beta chain) appears in the sequencing data of a study of blood T cell repertoires in COVID-19. Whole-study context: T cells, B-cell-depleted T cells, or PBMCs supplied cDNA or gDNA.

Germline CDR1 is SGHTA and CDR2 is FQGNSA. This CDR3 is built from 13 residues. V was pared by 2 bases and J by 3 bases, with 7 bases between. Authors' data handling: Estimation of nucleated cell counts was performed using reference gene primer amplification. Clones were sequenced by immunoSEQ multiplex PCR, and TCRdb holds only the in-frame ones, with some missing. From that table come the V and J calls and clone size; the DNA was used to work out D and trimming. In the table there are around 300,000 clones, roughly 90% of which are singletons. Specimen: PBMCs or T cells enriched from blood (not recorded which). The TCR was taken from a woman aged 55-69 years who had recovered from COVID-19. The chain employs TRBV7-2 and TRBJ2-5; no clear D. CDR3 region: CASSLIRKETQYF. The DNA of the CDR3 is TGTGCCAGCAGCTTAATCAGGAAAGAGACCCAGTACTTC.